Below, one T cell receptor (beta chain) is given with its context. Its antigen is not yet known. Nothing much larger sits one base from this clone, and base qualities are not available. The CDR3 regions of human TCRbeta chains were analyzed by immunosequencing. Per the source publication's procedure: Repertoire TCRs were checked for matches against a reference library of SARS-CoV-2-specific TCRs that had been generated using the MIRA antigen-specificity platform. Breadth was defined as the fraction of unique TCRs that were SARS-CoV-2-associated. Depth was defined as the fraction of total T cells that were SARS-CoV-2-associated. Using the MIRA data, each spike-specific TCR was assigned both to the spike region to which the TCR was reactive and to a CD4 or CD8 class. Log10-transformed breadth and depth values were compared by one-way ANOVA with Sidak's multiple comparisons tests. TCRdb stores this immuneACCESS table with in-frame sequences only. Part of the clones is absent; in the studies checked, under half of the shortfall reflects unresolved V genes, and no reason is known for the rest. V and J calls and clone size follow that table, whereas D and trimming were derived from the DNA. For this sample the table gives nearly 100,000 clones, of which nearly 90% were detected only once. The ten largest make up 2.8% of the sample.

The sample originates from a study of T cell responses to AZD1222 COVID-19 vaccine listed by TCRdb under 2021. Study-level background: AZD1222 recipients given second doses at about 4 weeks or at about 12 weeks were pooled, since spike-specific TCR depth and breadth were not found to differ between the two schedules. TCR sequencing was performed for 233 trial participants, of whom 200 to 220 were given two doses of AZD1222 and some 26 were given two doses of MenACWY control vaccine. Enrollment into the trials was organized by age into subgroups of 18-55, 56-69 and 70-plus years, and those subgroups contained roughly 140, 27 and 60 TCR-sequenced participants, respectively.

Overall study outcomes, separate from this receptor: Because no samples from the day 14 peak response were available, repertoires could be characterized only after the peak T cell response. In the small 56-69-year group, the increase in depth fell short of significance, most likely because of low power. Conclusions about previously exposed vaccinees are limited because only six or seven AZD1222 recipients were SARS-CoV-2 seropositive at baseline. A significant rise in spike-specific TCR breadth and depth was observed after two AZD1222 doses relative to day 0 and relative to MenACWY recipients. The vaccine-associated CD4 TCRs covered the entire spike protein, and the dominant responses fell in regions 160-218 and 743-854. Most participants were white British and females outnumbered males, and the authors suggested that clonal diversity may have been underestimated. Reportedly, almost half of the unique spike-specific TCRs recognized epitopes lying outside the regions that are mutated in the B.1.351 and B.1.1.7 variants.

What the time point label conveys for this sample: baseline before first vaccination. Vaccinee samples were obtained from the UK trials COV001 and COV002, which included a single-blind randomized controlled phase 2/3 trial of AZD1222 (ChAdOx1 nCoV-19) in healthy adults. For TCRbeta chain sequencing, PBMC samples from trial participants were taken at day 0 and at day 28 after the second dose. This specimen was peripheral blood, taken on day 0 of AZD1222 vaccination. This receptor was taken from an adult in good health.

The DNA sequence is as follows: TGTGCCAGCACGAGGACACTAAAAAGGGGGAACACTGAAGCTTTCTTT. This sequence encodes CASTRTLKRGNTEAFF. The V gene is TRBV21-1 and the J gene is TRBJ1-1; the table gives TRBD1 as D, unverified against the DNA. TRBV21-1 is a pseudogene segment. Taken from cysteine to phenylalanine, the CDR3 has 16 residues. Just CDR3 DNA is preserved here, 48 bases in frame from base 1.